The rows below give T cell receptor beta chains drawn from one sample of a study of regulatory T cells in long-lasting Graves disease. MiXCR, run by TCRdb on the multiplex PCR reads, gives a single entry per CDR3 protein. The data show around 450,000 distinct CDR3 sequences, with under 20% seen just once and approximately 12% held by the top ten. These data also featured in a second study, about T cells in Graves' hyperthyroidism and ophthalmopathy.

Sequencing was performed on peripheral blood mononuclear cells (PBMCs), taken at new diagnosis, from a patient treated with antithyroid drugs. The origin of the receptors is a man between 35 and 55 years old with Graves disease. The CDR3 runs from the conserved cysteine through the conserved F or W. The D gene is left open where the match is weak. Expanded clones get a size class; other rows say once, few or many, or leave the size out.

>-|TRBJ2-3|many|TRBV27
CASSLEGWWQGTDTQYF
TGTGCCAGCAGTTTAGAAGGATGGTGGCAGGGCACAGATACGCAGTATTTT
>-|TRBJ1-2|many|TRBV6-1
CASRTVHGYTF
TGTGCCAGCAGGACAGTACATGGCTACACCTTC
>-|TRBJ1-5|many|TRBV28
CASCEQTSNQPQHF
TGTGCCAGCTGTGAACAAACTAGCAATCAGCCCCAGCATTTT
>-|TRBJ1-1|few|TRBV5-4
CASSLGARENTEAFF
TGTGCCAGCAGCTTGGGGGCCCGAGAGAACACTGAAGCTTTCTTT
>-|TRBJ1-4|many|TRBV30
CAWNRVAEKLFF
TGTGCCTGGAACAGGGTAGCCGAAAAACTGTTTTTT
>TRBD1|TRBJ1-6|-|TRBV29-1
CSVGTGVNSPLHF
TGCAGCGTTGGGACAGGGGTGAATTCACCCCTCCACTTT
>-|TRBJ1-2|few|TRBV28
CASSLTVGLGGYTF
TGTGCCAGCAGTTTAACCGTGGGCCTTGGGGGCTACACCTTC
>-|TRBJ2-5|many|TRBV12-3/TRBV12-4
CASSPVVLGTQYF
TGTGCCAGCAGCCCAGTCGTTTTGGGGACCCAGTACTTC
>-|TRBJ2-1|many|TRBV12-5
CASGPGGGQNYNEQFF
TGTGCTAGTGGCCCCGGAGGGGGACAGAACTACAATGAGCAGTTCTTC
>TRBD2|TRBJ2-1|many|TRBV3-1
CASSPSGNSYNEQFF
TGTGCCAGCAGCCCCAGCGGGAACTCCTACAATGAGCAGTTCTTC
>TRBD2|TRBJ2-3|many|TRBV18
CASSPQLAGTDTQYF
TGTGCCAGCTCACCACAGCTAGCGGGAACAGATACGCAGTATTTT
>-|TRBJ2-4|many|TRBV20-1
CSAESGRERGNIQYF
TGCAGTGCGGAGAGCGGCCGGGAAAGAGGGAACATTCAGTACTTC
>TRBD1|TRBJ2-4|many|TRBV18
CASSPGLQGASKNIQYF
TGTGCCAGCTCACCGGGATTACAGGGGGCTTCGAAAAACATTCAGTACTTC
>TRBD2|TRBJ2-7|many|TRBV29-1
CSVVPGLAVHEQYF
TGCAGCGTTGTCCCGGGACTAGCGGTCCACGAGCAGTACTTC
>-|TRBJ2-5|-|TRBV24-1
CATSDLPTGAGETQYF
TGTGCCACCAGTGATTTGCCTACAGGGGCGGGGGAGACCCAGTACTTC
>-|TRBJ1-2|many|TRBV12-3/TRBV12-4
CASSLAPAGGYTF
TGTGCCAGCAGTTTAGCGCCTGCGGGTGGCTACACCTTC
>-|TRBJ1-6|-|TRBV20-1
CSLHREGNSPLHF
TGCAGTTTGCACAGGGAGGGTAATTCACCCCTCCACTTT
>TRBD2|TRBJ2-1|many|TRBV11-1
CASSPTSGHFNEQFF
TGTGCCAGCAGTCCAACTAGCGGACACTTCAATGAGCAGTTCTTC
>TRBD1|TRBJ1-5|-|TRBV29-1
CSVSQGLDQPQHF
TGCAGCGTGTCACAGGGGTTAGATCAGCCCCAGCATTTT
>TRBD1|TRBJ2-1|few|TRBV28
CASTRTGGNYNEQFF
TGTGCCAGCACCCGGACAGGGGGGAACTACAATGAGCAGTTCTTC
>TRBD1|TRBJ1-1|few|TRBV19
CASIHRGEAFF
TGTGCCAGTATTCACAGGGGGGAAGCTTTCTTT
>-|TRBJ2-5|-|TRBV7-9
CASSSIKETQYF
TGTGCCAGCAGCTCGATAAAAGAGACCCAGTACTTC
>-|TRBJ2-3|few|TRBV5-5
CAGRTSTDTQYF
TGTGCCGGCAGAACTAGCACAGATACGCAGTATTTT
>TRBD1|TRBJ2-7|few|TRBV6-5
CASSYSGRGHREQYF
TGTGCCAGCAGTTACAGTGGCAGGGGGCATCGAGAGCAGTACTTC
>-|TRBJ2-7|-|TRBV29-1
CSVEVRTEPYEQYF
TGCAGCGTTGAAGTTAGGACCGAACCCTACGAGCAGTACTTC
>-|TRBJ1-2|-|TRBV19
CASVGRWNYGYTF
TGTGCCAGTGTTGGTCGGTGGAACTATGGCTACACCTTC
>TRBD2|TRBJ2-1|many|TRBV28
CASSSPHIAGGANEQFF
TGTGCCAGCAGCTCCCCCCACATAGCGGGAGGTGCTAATGAGCAGTTCTTC
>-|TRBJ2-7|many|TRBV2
CASRPPRGFVDEQYF
TGTGCCAGCAGGCCCCCAAGGGGATTCGTCGACGAGCAGTACTTC
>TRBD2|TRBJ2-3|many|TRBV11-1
CASSLVALAGFTDTQYF
TGTGCCAGCAGCTTAGTTGCCCTAGCGGGATTCACAGATACGCAGTATTTT
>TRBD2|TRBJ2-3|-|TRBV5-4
CASSPETSGLTDTQYF
TGTGCCAGCAGCCCTGAGACTAGCGGACTCACAGATACGCAGTATTTT
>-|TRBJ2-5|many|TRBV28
CASSLRRVQETQYF
TGTGCCAGCAGTTTAAGGAGGGTCCAAGAGACCCAGTACTTC
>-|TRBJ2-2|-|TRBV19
CASTIMGVNTGELFF
TGTGCCAGTACCATAATGGGGGTGAACACCGGGGAGCTGTTTTTT
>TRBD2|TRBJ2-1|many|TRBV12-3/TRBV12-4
CASSKGTSGSYNEQFF
TGTGCCAGCAGTAAGGGGACTAGCGGGTCTTACAATGAGCAGTTCTTC
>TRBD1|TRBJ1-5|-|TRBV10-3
CAISGGQGQPQHF
TGTGCCATCAGTGGGGGACAGGGTCAGCCCCAGCATTTT
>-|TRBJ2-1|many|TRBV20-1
CSASGSSSYNEQFF
TGCAGTGCTAGCGGAAGTAGCTCCTACAATGAGCAGTTCTTC
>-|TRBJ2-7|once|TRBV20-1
CSARDSSSSSYEQYF
TGCAGTGCTAGAGATTCCTCGTCTAGCTCCTACGAGCAGTACTTC
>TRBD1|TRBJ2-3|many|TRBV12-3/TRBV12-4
CASRRDRGNTDTQYF
TGTGCCAGCAGACGGGACAGGGGTAACACAGATACGCAGTATTTT
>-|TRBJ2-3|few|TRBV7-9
CASSFSRWEMLTDTQYF
TGTGCCAGCAGCTTCTCCCGCTGGGAGATGCTCACAGATACGCAGTATTTT
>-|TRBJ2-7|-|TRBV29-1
CSVTSVREQYF
TGCAGCGTTACTTCGGTGCGCGAGCAGTACTTC
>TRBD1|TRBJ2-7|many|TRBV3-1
CASSLRTGSSYEQYF
TGTGCCAGCAGCCTAAGGACAGGTAGCTCCTACGAGCAGTACTTC
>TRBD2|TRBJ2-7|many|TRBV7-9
CASSLGTSGSHEQYF
TGTGCCAGCAGCTTAGGGACTAGCGGGAGCCACGAGCAGTACTTC